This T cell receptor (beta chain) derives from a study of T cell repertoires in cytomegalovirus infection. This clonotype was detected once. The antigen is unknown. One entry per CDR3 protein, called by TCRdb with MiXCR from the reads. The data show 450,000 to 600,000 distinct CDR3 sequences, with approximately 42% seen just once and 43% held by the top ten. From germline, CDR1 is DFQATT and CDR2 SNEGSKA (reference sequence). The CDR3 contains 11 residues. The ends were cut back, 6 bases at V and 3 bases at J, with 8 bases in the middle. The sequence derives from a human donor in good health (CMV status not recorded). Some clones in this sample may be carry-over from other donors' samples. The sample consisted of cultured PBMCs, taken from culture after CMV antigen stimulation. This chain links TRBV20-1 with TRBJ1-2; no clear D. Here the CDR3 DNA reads TGCAGTGCGAAAGACCACTATGGCTACACCTTC. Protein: CSAKDHYGYTF.